A single sample is the source of the 21 T cell receptor beta chains below, sequenced in a study of blood T cell repertoires in COVID-19. Method: immunoSEQ multiplex PCR; TCRdb's copy keeps in-frame clones and lacks some. The sample yields approximately 90,000 clones, 70% to 85% seen once. Sequenced sample: peripheral blood. The receptors come from a human donor in a cohort sampled during active COVID-19.

J is TRBJ1-6 and V is TRBV28, with D unclear. The CDR3 has 15 residues. CDR1 is MDHEN and CDR2 is SYDVKM in the germline V gene. V lost 6 bases to trimming and J lost 6 bases, with 15 bases between them. CDR3 coding DNA: TGTGCCAGCAGCTCGTTTACAGAGCTTAATTCACCCCTCCACTTT. It yields the protein CASSSFTELNSPLHF.

The genes are TRBV10-3 and TRBJ1-3, with D tentatively TRBD1 (5 bases). Germline V gene lookup returns CDR1 ENHRY and CDR2 SYGVKD. The V gene lost 4 bases and the J gene lost 3 bases, with 13 bases spanning the gap. The CDR3 spans 15 residues. The CDR3 DNA reads as TGTGCCATCAGTGTACTCCAGGGAGGTGGAAACACCATATATTTT. This gives the protein CAISVLQGGGNTIYF.

The rearrangement uses TRBV5-6 and TRBJ1-3, with D uncertain. Germline V CDR1 and CDR2: SGHDT, YYEEEE. The CDR3 totals 14 residues. V shed 1 base and J shed 4 bases, with 9 bases lying between them. CDR3 in amino acids: CASSLIAGGNTIYF. DNA of the CDR3: TGTGCCAGCAGCTTGATCGCAGGCGGAAACACCATATATTTT.

The chain recombines TRBV5-4 with TRBJ2-1, with 8 bases lining up with TRBD1. The CDR3 covers 17 residues. Germline-derived CDR1 and CDR2 are SGHNT and YYREEE (reference sequence). V was pared by 2 bases and J by 6 bases, with 13 bases of the junction left unmatched. This chain's CDR3 is CASSFLIAGGKGNEQFF. CDR3 DNA sequence: TGTGCCAGCAGCTTCTTAATAGCAGGGGGCAAGGGCAATGAGCAGTTCTTC.

The V call is TRBV9, the J call TRBJ2-3; tentatively, D is TRBD2 (6 bases). Germline V gene data show CDR1 as SGDLS and CDR2 as YYNGEE. There are 15 residues in the CDR3. Trimming cost V 0 bases and J 2 bases, with 10 bases left between them. CDR3 amino acids: CASSVGGDFTDTQYF. The CDR3 region has the DNA TGTGCCAGCAGCGTAGGGGGGGATTTCACAGATACGCAGTATTTT. The full variable domain, with the rest looked up from reference TRBV9 and TRBJ2-3, is DSGVTQTPKHLITATGQRVTLRCSPRSGDLSVYWYQQSLDQGLQFLIQYYNGEERAKGNILERFSAQQFPDLHSELNLSSLELGDSALYFCASSVGGDFTDTQYFGPGTRLTVL.

This clone was seen only once. The J gene is TRBJ1-1, the V gene TRBV5-1; the D is unclear. The CDR3 has 15 residues. CDR1 and CDR2 from the germline V gene are SGHRS and YFSETQ. Trimming took 0 bases from V and 2 from J, leaving 11 bases between them. DNA for the CDR3: TGCGCCAGCAGCTTGGCTCAGACACGTAACACTGAAGCTTTCTTT. This encodes CASSLAQTRNTEAFF.

The CDR3 reads CASSLDPRDRAWEYGYTF. The CDR3 coding sequence is TGTGCCAGCAGCTTAGATCCCCGGGACAGGGCGTGGGAATATGGCTACACCTTC. The V call is TRBV11-3, the J call TRBJ1-2, with 9 positions matching TRBD1. Looked up from germline, CDR1 is SGHNT and CDR2 is YENEEA. The CDR3 runs 18 residues. V dropped 0 bases and J dropped 5; count of bases not matched to a gene: 13.

The chain recombines TRBV5-6 with TRBJ1-1; a weak D match, TRBD1 (5 bases). The V and J ends lost 2 bases and 7 bases respectively, with 12 bases between them. CDR1 and CDR2 from the germline V gene are SGHDT and YYEEEE. This CDR3 contains 13 residues. CDR3 in amino acids: CASSFQGGNEAFF. The DNA for the CDR3 is TGTGCCAGCAGCTTTCAGGGAGGTAATGAAGCTTTCTTT. Drawing the rest from reference TRBV5-6 and TRBJ1-1, the complete variable domain is DAGVTQSPTHLIKTRGQQVTLRCSPKSGHDTVSWYQQALGQGPQFIFQYYEEEERQRGNFPDRFSGHQFPNYSSELNVNALLLGDSALYLCASSFQGGNEAFFGQGTRLTVV.

This chain uses TRBV23-1 with TRBJ2-5; 7 bases map to TRBD2. TRBV23-1 is identified as an open reading frame with a role that is uncertain. This CDR3 has 15 residues. V shed 8 bases, J shed 2 bases, and the junction held 11 bases outside the gene matches. For the CDR3, the DNA is TGCGCCAGCCGCCACCTAGCGGCCTTTCAAGAGACCCAGTACTTC. It specifies CASRHLAAFQETQYF.

The V and J genes are TRBV5-1 and TRBJ2-1; perhaps TRBD1 as D (6 bases). The CDR3 sequence is 16 residues long. CDR1 is SGHRS, CDR2 YFSETQ, per germline. V was trimmed by 7 bases and J by 1 base, leaving 18 bases between them. The CDR3: CASLPGIRGSYNEQFF. CDR3 coding DNA: TGCGCCAGCCTTCCTGGGATCAGGGGTTCCTACAATGAGCAGTTCTTC.

This clone was seen once. The rearrangement joins TRBV7-3 to TRBJ2-1, with 9 bases that match TRBD1. The germline CDR1 and CDR2 sequences are SGHTA and FQGTGA. The CDR3 extends over 15 amino acids. J gave up 5 bases and V 5 bases, and 7 bases lay outside the gene matches. The CDR3 loop is CASSPGQGTNNEQFF. For the CDR3, the DNA is TGTGCCAGCAGCCCCGGACAGGGGACGAACAATGAGCAGTTCTTC.

This chain connects TRBV7-6 to TRBJ2-2, with D possibly being TRBD1 (6 bases). V gave up 7 bases and J gave up 2 bases, with 11 bases separating them. In germline, CDR1 is SGHVS, CDR2 FNYEAQ. The CDR3 consists of 14 residues. CDR3: CASIKGGNTGELFF. The CDR3 DNA sequence: TGTGCCAGCATCAAAGGGGGAAACACCGGGGAGCTGTTTTTT.

The genes are TRBV29-1 and TRBJ2-3; 8 nucleotides agree with TRBD1. The CDR3 consists of 15 residues. J gave up 2 bases and V 1 base, and 5 bases lay outside the gene matches. Germline CDR1 and CDR2: SQVTM and ANQGSEA. CDR3 in amino acids: CSVEVGTGFTDTQYF. The CDR3 coding sequence is TGCAGCGTTGAAGTGGGGACAGGCTTCACAGATACGCAGTATTTT.

The rearrangement joins TRBV27 to TRBJ2-7; D gene uncertain. Deletions cut 5 bases from V and 5 bases from J, with 13 bases between. Looked up from germline, CDR1 is MNHEY and CDR2 is SMNVEV (reference sequence). The CDR3 runs to 13 residues. The CDR3, as DNA: TGTGCCAGCAGTATCAGCCTCCTAGACGAGCAGTACTTC. This translates into CASSISLLDEQYF.

This chain uses TRBV10-3 with TRBJ1-1; 7 bases are a match to TRBD1. V lost 0 bases and J lost 2; bases outside the gene matches: 3. This CDR3 is 15 amino acids long. CDR1 is ENHRY and CDR2 is SYGVKD in the germline V gene. CDR3 coding DNA: TGTGCCATCAGTGAGTCGGGACAGTCTAACACTGAAGCTTTCTTT. Translating it yields CAISESGQSNTEAFF.

This chain connects TRBV13 to TRBJ2-7; TRBD2 is a possible D gene (6 bases). The length of the CDR3 is 15 residues. V was cut by 1 base and J by 6 bases, with 16 bases left in between. Germline CDR1 reads PRHDT; CDR2 reads FYEKMQ (reference sequence). The DNA of the CDR3 is TGTGCCAGCAGCTTAGTTCGCGGGATCCCCGGCGAGCAGTACTTC. This codes for CASSLVRGIPGEQYF.

The chain links TRBV5-1 to TRBJ1-1; perhaps TRBD1 as D (5 bases). Trimming left V 1 base short and J 3 bases short, with 13 bases between. The CDR3 is 15 amino acids. CDR1 and CDR2 (germline): SGHRS, YFSETQ. The CDR3 DNA follows: TGCGCCAGCAGCTTGCAAGGGCAGGGATACACTGAAGCTTTCTTT. Protein sequence: CASSLQGQGYTEAFF.

This sequence joins TRBV4-3 and TRBJ1-4; possible D gene TRBD1, 6 bases. The CDR3 length is 14 residues. Germline values: CDR1 LGHNA, CDR2 YSLEER. Trimming cost V 0 bases and J 8 bases, with 10 bases left between them. The CDR3 bases are TGCGCCAGCAGCCAAGACATTACAGGGGAAAAACTGTTTTTT. Translated: CASSQDITGEKLFF.

This sequence joins TRBV27 and TRBJ2-4, with 10 bases matching TRBD1. The V gene end was trimmed by 3 bases and the J gene end by 6 bases; junction bases not matched to a gene: 8. The CDR3 has 16 amino acids. Germline CDR1 and CDR2: MNHEY and SMNVEV (reference sequence). This chain's CDR3 is CASSFIGTGEGNIQYF. The CDR3, as DNA: TGTGCCAGCAGTTTTATCGGGACAGGGGAGGGAAACATTCAGTACTTC.

CDR3 sequence reads: CASSPNTGFNEKLFF. Here the CDR3 DNA reads TGTGCCAGCTCACCAAACACAGGCTTTAATGAAAAACTGTTTTTT. The chain joins TRBV18 to TRBJ1-4; possible D gene TRBD1, 5 bases. The CDR3 runs 15 residues. The germline V gene encodes CDR1 KGHSH and CDR2 LQKENI. V was shortened by 2 bases and J by 4 bases, with 11 bases between the two germline ends.

CDR3 in amino acids: CASSLVRRGQTQYF. For the CDR3, the DNA is TGTGCCAGCAGCTTAGTAAGGAGGGGACAGACCCAGTACTTC. J is TRBJ2-5 and V is TRBV11-2, with D possibly being TRBD2 (6 bases). The CDR3 runs 14 residues. In germline, CDR1 is SGHAT, CDR2 FQNNGV. Trimming pared 1 base from V and 6 bases from J, leaving 12 bases between. Full variable domain (outside the CDR3, taken from reference TRBV11-2 and TRBJ2-5): EAGVAQSPRYKIIEKRQSVAFWCNPISGHATLYWYQQILGQGPKLLIQFQNNGVVDDSQLPKDRFSAERLKGVDSTLKIQPAKLEDSAVYLCASSLVRRGQTQYFGPGTRLLVL.